This T cell receptor beta chain comes out of a study of blood T cell repertoires in COVID-19. Across the study: T cells, B-cell-depleted T cells, or PBMCs supplied cDNA or gDNA.

Assay used: immunoSEQ multiplex PCR; TCRdb lists only in-frame clones, some missing. Here the sample spans 200,000 or so clones, around 81% being singletons. While infection was still active, Seattle patients were enrolled and then followed longitudinally. This CDR3 comprises 16 residues. Germline CDR1 reads SGHRS; CDR2 reads YFSETQ. The V and J ends lost 1 base and 5 bases, in that order; junction bases with no gene match: 8. The sample consisted of peripheral blood. This chain links TRBV5-1 with TRBJ2-5, with 10 nucleotides matching TRBD1. The TCR sequence derives from a woman of 80 years or more with COVID-19, enrolled during active disease. CDR3 DNA sequence: TGCGCCAGCAGCTTGCTGGGACAGGGGTCTCTGGAGACCCAGTACTTC. Amino acids: CASSLLGQGSLETQYF.